This entry lists 6 T cell receptor beta chains sequenced from one sample in a study of blood T cell repertoires in COVID-19. Assay used: immunoSEQ multiplex PCR; TCRdb lists only in-frame clones, some missing. The sample carries tens of thousands of clones, 80% to 90% recorded once. Specimen: peripheral blood. The origin of the receptors is a woman aged 55-69 years with acute or convalescent COVID-19.

The rearrangement uses TRBV5-1 and TRBJ1-1; 7 positions agree with TRBD1. The CDR3 contains 16 residues. Unmatched junction bases numbered 6, after V lost 0 bases and J lost 1 base. Germline V CDR1 and CDR2: SGHRS, YFSETQ. The CDR3 spells CASSLATGVGNTEAFF. The CDR3 DNA reads as TGCGCCAGCAGCTTGGCAACAGGGGTGGGGAACACTGAAGCTTTCTTT. The whole variable domain, filled in from reference TRBV5-1 and TRBJ1-1, reads KAGVTQTPRYLIKTRGQQVTLSCSPISGHRSVSWYQQTPGQGLQFLFEYFSETQRNKGNFPGRFSGRQFSNSRSEMNVSTLELGDSALYLCASSLATGVGNTEAFFGQGTRLTVV.

The rearrangement uses TRBV4-3 and TRBJ1-5; D ambiguous. The CDR3 has 13 residues. Germline values: CDR1 LGHNA, CDR2 YSLEER. Trimming stripped 0 bases from V and 7 bases from J, with 7 bases between. The CDR3 sequence is CASSQENSQPQHF. In DNA, the CDR3 is TGCGCCAGCAGCCAAGAGAACTCCCAGCCCCAGCATTTT.

This chain links TRBV7-2 with TRBJ2-5, with 12 bases matching TRBD2. Germline V gene lookup returns CDR1 SGHTA and CDR2 FQGNSA. The CDR3 has 14 residues. Trimming at V came to 1 base and at J to 11 bases, leaving 5 bases not matched to a gene. CDR3 amino acids: CASSLGLAGGPQYF. In DNA, the CDR3 is TGTGCCAGCAGCTTAGGTCTAGCGGGGGGGCCGCAGTACTTC.

This sequence joins TRBV5-1 and TRBJ1-1, with D tentatively TRBD1 (6 bases). This CDR3 contains 15 residues. Trimming shortened V by 1 base and J by 2 bases, and 12 bases separated the two germline ends. Per germline, CDR1 SGHRS and CDR2 YFSETQ. DNA for the CDR3: TGCGCCAGCAGCTTGAATGGGGGCCCTAACACTGAAGCTTTCTTT. Its translation is CASSLNGGPNTEAFF.

The gene calls are TRBV19 and TRBJ1-2; 7 bases match TRBD1. The ends lost 3 bases at V and 4 bases at J; junction bases unmatched: 5. This CDR3 comprises 14 residues. In germline, CDR1 is LNHDA, CDR2 SQIVND (reference sequence). CDR3 sequence reads: CASSIIGQAYGYTF. The CDR3 DNA sequence: TGTGCCAGTAGTATTATCGGACAGGCCTATGGCTACACCTTC.

The gene calls are TRBV21-1 and TRBJ2-2; the table gives TRBD1 as D, unverified against the DNA. TRBV21-1 is marked as a pseudogene. The length of the CDR3 is 19 residues. In nucleotides, the CDR3 is TGTGCCAGCAGAACAGGGCGATTTGGTCCCCCCTTGAACACCGGGGAGCTGTTTTTT. Protein: CASRTGRFGPPLNTGELFF.